This T cell receptor (beta chain) was profiled in a study of T cell responses to AZD1222 COVID-19 vaccine. Notes on the study in general: Clonal diversity may have been underestimated in mostly white British donors. In all cases, repertoires were sampled only after the peak T cell response. Nearly half of spike-specific TCRs reportedly target variant regions that are unmutated in the B.1.351 and B.1.1.7 variants.

Libraries were prepared by immunoSEQ multiplex PCR; TCRdb keeps only in-frame clonotypes and omits some of them. The sample holds around 150,000 clones; 90% to 95% are singletons and the top ten take approximately 1.2%. Germline lookup yields CDR1 MNHEY and CDR2 SVGAGI. Trimming removed 4 bases at V and 8 bases at J, with 14 bases between. The CDR3 contains 14 residues. Second-dose groups at about 4 or about 12 weeks were pooled. As concerns this clone: The antigen is undetermined.

The receptor was derived from an adult who received the AZD1222 COVID-19 vaccine. V and J are TRBV6-5 and TRBJ2-2, with D maybe TRBD2 (5 bases). The sample was peripheral blood, taken 28 days after the second AZD1222 dose. The CDR3 here is CASSSGEPTGELFF. CDR3 DNA sequence: TGTGCCAGCAGTTCCGGGGAACCGACGGGGGAGCTGTTTTTT.